These 9 T cell receptor beta chains came from one sample sequenced in a study of control samples from healthy donors and cancer patients. This table comes from immunoSEQ multiplex PCR, and its TCRdb copy is limited to in-frame clones, with some not included. The sample lists 110,000 to 150,000 clones, about nine tenths occurring once. The sequenced material came from blood. The receptors here all came from a young man in good health.

The gene calls are TRBV7-2 and TRBJ1-5; the D is unclear. Between the trimmed V and J ends, which lost 0 bases and 0 bases, there was a span of 6 bases. The CDR3 spans 15 residues. CDR1 and CDR2 (germline): SGHTA, FQGNSA. The CDR3 protein is CASSLAGYSNQPQHF. Here the CDR3 DNA reads TGTGCCAGCAGCTTAGCGGGCTATAGCAATCAGCCCCAGCATTTT. Drawing the rest from reference TRBV7-2 and TRBJ1-5, the complete variable domain is GAGVSQSPSNKVTEKGKDVELRCDPISGHTALYWYRQSLGQGLEFLIYFQGNSAPDKSGLPSDRFSAERTGGSVSTLTIQRTQQEDSAVYLCASSLAGYSNQPQHFGDGTRLSIL.

The rearrangement uses TRBV3-1 (or the pseudogene TRBV3-2) and TRBJ2-7; no firm D call. CDR3 length equals 12 residues. The germline V gene has CDR1 LGHDT and CDR2 YNNKEL (reference sequence). V lost 3 bases, J lost 3 bases, and 6 bases lay in between. The CDR3 region has the DNA TGTGCCAGCAGCCATATGAGCTACGAGCAGTACTTC. This codes for CASSHMSYEQYF.

The chain has TRBV29-1 and TRBJ2-5, with D possibly matching TRBD1 (5 bases). The CDR3 consists of 11 residues. The germline V gene has CDR1 SQVTM and CDR2 ANQGSEA. Trimming removed 5 bases at V and 2 bases at J, with 6 bases between. The CDR3 loop is CSVRQQETQYF. For the CDR3, the DNA is TGCAGCGTTCGACAGCAAGAGACCCAGTACTTC.

The chain recombines TRBV5-6 with TRBJ1-2; D gene ambiguous. V shed 1 base and J shed 8 bases, with 12 bases lying between them. The CDR3 length is 13 residues. Germline V gene data show CDR1 as SGHDT and CDR2 as YYEEEE. This CDR3 reads CASSLLAGRGYTF. CDR3 DNA sequence: TGTGCCAGCAGCTTGCTAGCGGGCCGGGGCTACACCTTC.

V gene TRBV7-3 combines with J gene TRBJ1-1; a possible D gene is TRBD1 (6 bases). Between the trimmed V and J ends, which lost 2 bases and 5 bases, there was a span of 12 bases. The V gene's germline CDR1 is SGHTA and CDR2 FQGTGA. This CDR3 comprises 14 residues. This CDR3 is CASSLGPGVTEAFF. CDR3 nucleotide sequence: TGTGCCAGCAGCTTAGGTCCAGGGGTAACTGAAGCTTTCTTT.

The chain has TRBV12-3 or TRBV12-4 and TRBJ1-1; the match to TRBD1 covers 7 bases. The CDR3 runs 12 residues. Trimming at V came to 6 bases and at J to 8 bases, leaving 6 bases not matched to a gene. CDR3 in amino acids: CASRTHRGEAFF. The CDR3 nucleotides are TGTGCCAGCAGAACTCACAGGGGAGAAGCTTTCTTT.

The rearrangement links TRBV7-2 to TRBJ2-7; the match to TRBD2 covers 8 bases. The J segment lost 5 bases and the V segment lost 5 bases, leaving 14 bases of the junction unmatched. Germline CDR1 reads SGHTA; CDR2 reads FQGNSA. The CDR3 is made up of 16 amino acids. For the CDR3, the DNA is TGTGCCAGCAGCCCCTCTCGGGGGGGAGTAGAGGACGAGCAGTACTTC. Residues: CASSPSRGGVEDEQYF.

The chain joins TRBV6-5 to TRBJ2-3; a weak D match, TRBD2 (7 bases). The germline V gene has CDR1 MNHEY and CDR2 SVGAGI. This CDR3 spans 14 amino acids. V gave up 6 bases and J gave up 5 bases, with 15 bases separating them. CDR3 loop: CASSPRRGGDTQYF. In nucleotides, the CDR3 is TGTGCCAGCAGCCCGAGGAGGGGGGGAGATACGCAGTATTTT.

The V and J genes are TRBV5-1 and TRBJ1-2; D is unresolved. Trimming left V 0 bases short and J 2 bases short, with 14 bases between. This CDR3 has 16 residues. The germline gives CDR1 SGHRS, CDR2 YFSETQ. CDR3: CASSLGPMIQNYGYTF. The CDR3 DNA sequence: TGCGCCAGCAGCTTGGGCCCGATGATTCAAAACTATGGCTACACCTTC.